This T cell receptor beta chain was captured by sequencing in a study of blood T cell repertoires in COVID-19. This CDR3 has 14 residues. With V trimmed by 3 bases and J by 4 bases, 5 bases remained unmatched. Germline V gives CDR1 MNHEY, CDR2 SMNVEV (reference sequence). Original methodology: Nucleated cell number was recorded as an estimate derived from reference gene primer amplification. Generated by immunoSEQ multiplex PCR, the TCRdb table keeps only in-frame clones and is missing some. From that table come the V and J calls and clone size; the DNA was used to work out D and trimming. Of roughly 400,000 clones listed, approximately 86% were seen once; the top ten hold around 1.9%. Participant ages covered about 18 to 95 years across around 25 US areas.

This clonotype was obtained from a woman between 40 and 55 years old with acute COVID-19. The sequenced sample consisted of PBMCs or T cells enriched from blood (not recorded which). This chain connects TRBV27 to TRBJ1-1, with 7 nucleotides matching TRBD1. CDR3 nucleotides: TGTGCCAGCAGTTTTGGGACAGCGGGCACTGAAGCTTTCTTT. This translates into CASSFGTAGTEAFF.